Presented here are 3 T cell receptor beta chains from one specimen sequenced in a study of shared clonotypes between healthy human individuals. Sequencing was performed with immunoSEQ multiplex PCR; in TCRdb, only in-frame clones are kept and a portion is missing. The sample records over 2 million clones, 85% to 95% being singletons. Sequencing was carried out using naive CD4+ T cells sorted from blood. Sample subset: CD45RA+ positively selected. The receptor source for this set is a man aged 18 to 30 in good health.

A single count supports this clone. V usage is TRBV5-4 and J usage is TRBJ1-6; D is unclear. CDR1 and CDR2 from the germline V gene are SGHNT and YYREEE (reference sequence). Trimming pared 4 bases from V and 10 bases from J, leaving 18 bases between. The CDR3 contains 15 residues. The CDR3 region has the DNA TGTGCCAGCAGCCCCTTTACAGATCTAAGCTCACCCCTCCACTTT. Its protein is CASSPFTDLSSPLHF.

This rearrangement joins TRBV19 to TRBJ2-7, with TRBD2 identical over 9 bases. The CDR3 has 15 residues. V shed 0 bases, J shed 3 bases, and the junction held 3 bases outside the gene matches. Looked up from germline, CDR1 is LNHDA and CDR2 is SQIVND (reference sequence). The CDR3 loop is CASSIELAGLYEQYF. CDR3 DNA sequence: TGTGCCAGTAGTATAGAACTAGCGGGCCTCTACGAGCAGTACTTC.

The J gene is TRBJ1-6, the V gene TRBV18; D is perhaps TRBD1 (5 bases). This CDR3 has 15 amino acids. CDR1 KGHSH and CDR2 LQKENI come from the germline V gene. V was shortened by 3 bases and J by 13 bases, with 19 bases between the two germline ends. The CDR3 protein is CASSPIRGGVVPLHF. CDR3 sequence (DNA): TGTGCCAGCTCACCGATTAGAGGAGGGGTCGTGCCCCTCCACTTT.